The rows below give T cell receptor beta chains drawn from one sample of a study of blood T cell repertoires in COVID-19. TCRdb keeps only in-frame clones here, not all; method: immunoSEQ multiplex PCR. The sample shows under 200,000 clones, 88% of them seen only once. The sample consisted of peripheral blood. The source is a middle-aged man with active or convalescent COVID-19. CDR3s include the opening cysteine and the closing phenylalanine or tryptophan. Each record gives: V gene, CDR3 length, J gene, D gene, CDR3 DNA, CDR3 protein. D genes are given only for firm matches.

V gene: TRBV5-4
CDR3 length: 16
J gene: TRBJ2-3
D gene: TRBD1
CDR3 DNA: TGTGCCAGCAGCCCGACCGGGACAGTGGGCACAGATACGCAGTATTTT
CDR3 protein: CASSPTGTVGTDTQYF

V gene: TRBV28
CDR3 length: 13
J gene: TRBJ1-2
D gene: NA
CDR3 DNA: TGTGCCAGCAGACCAACAGGGACCAGGGGCTACACCTTC
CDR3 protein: CASRPTGTRGYTF

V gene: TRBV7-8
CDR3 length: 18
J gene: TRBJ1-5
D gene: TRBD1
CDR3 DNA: TGTGCCAGCAGCTTAATGGGGACAGGGGGTAGTAGGAATCAGCCCCAGCATTTT
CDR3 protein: CASSLMGTGGSRNQPQHF

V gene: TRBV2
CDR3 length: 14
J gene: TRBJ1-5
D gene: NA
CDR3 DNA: TGTGCCACCGAGGGTTCCGGGGGGGTGATGCCCCAGCATTTT
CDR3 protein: CATEGSGGVMPQHF

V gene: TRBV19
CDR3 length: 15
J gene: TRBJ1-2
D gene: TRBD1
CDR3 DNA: TGTGCCAGTAGGCCGCAGGGGGAGACGGACTATGGCTACACCTTC
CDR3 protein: CASRPQGETDYGYTF

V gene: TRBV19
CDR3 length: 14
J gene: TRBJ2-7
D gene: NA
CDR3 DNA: TGTGCCAGTAGTATCTCTGGCAGGGACTACGAGCAGTACTTC
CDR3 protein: CASSISGRDYEQYF

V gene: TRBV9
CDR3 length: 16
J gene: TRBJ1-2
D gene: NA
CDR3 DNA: TGTGCCAGCAGCGTAGCCTCGAGACGGGCAGGGTTCGGCTACACCTTC
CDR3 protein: CASSVASRRAGFGYTF

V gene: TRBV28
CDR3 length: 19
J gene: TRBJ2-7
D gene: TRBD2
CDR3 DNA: TGTGCCAGCAGTCCATTCCCGGGACTAGCGGGAATGAGGACCTACGAGCAGTACTTC
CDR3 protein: CASSPFPGLAGMRTYEQYF

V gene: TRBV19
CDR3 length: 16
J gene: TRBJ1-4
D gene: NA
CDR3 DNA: TGTGCCAGTAGTATAGGGGGGACTAACGGGAATGAAAAACTGTTTTTT
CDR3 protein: CASSIGGTNGNEKLFF

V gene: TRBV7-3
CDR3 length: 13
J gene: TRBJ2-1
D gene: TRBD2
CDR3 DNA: TGTGCCAGCGCGGGCGGGGGGCGTCCTGAGCAGTTCTTC
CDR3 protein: CASAGGGRPEQFF

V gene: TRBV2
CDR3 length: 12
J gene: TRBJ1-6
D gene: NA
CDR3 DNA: TGTGCCAGCGCAGGGATGTTTTCACCCCTCCACTTT
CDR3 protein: CASAGMFSPLHF